These 29 T cell receptor beta chains originate from one sample sequenced in a study of CD8+ T cells in alopecia areata. Investigators isolated RNA and reverse transcribed it into cDNA to act as the sequencing template. Sequencing used immunoSEQ multiplex PCR; TCRdb keeps in-frame clones, though not all of them. The table shows hundreds of thousands of clones, with approximately 72% occurring only once. As to treatment: oral pan-JAK inhibitor, 5-10 mg twice daily. The material sequenced was CD4+ T cells sorted from blood, taken between weeks 43 and 45, from a patient treated with tofacitinib. Receptors were obtained from a human donor with alopecia areata.

The V and J genes are TRBV7-2 and TRBJ1-2, with D possibly matching TRBD1 (6 bases). Germline CDR1 SGHTA, CDR2 FQGNSA. This CDR3 contains 15 residues. Trimming cost V 4 bases and J 4 bases, with 16 bases left between them. CDR3 in DNA: TGTGCCAGCAGCTCACACAGGGACTCCCTCTATGGCTACACCTTC. This codes for CASSSHRDSLYGYTF.

The rearrangement joins TRBV5-1 to TRBJ2-1, with a possible D match to TRBD1 (6 bases). Germline loops: CDR1 SGHRS, CDR2 YFSETQ. Trimming took off 0 bases at V and 8 bases at J, with 15 bases between the two ends. CDR3 length equals 15 residues. As DNA, the CDR3 is TGCGCCAGCAGCTTGGGACAGGACCCCTTATATGAGCAGTTCTTC. Protein: CASSLGQDPLYEQFF.

The rearrangement joins TRBV7-2 to TRBJ2-3; D may be TRBD2 (5 bases). The V end lost 5 bases, the J end lost 1 base, and 10 bases lay between the germline ends. The CDR3 is made up of 14 amino acids. From germline, CDR1 is SGHTA and CDR2 FQGNSA. CDR3 region: CASSRERGTDTQYF. The CDR3 bases are TGTGCCAGCAGCAGGGAGCGAGGCACAGATACGCAGTATTTT.

The chain links TRBV5-4 to TRBJ2-7; D ambiguous. Germline lookup yields CDR1 SGHNT and CDR2 YYREEE (reference sequence). CDR3 length: 12 residues. V was clipped by 0 bases and J by 6 bases, with 7 bases between them. The CDR3 is CASSLALGEQYF. In nucleotides, the CDR3 is TGTGCCAGCAGCTTGGCCCTCGGCGAGCAGTACTTC. The variable domain in full, completed from reference TRBV5-4 and TRBJ2-7, reads ETGVTQSPTHLIKTRGQQVTLRCSSQSGHNTVSWYQQALGQGPQFIFQYYREEENGRGNFPPRFSGLQFPNYSSELNVNALELDDSALYLCASSLALGEQYFGPGTRLTVT.

The J gene is TRBJ2-7, the V gene TRBV29-1; unclear D gene. CDR1 and CDR2 (germline): SQVTM, ANQGSEA. Between the trimmed V and J ends, which lost 4 bases and 4 bases, there was a span of 8 bases. The CDR3 spans 11 residues. The CDR3: CSVGGQYEQYF. The CDR3 nucleotides are TGCAGCGTTGGTGGGCAATACGAGCAGTACTTC.

The chain links TRBV7-2 to TRBJ1-5; 8 nucleotides line up with TRBD1. The CDR3 extends over 15 amino acids. Per the germline V gene, CDR1 is SGHTA and CDR2 is FQGNSA. J was trimmed by 8 bases and V by 1 base; bases with no gene match: 7. CDR3 sequence (DNA): TGTGCCAGCAGCTTAGAAGGCAGGGGGCAAAAGCCCCAGCATTTT. As protein: CASSLEGRGQKPQHF.

The chain recombines TRBV7-2 with TRBJ1-1; D uncertain. V was cut by 6 bases and J by 3 bases, with 8 bases left in between. Looked up from germline, CDR1 is SGHTA and CDR2 is FQGNSA. CDR3 length: 12 residues. CDR3 amino acids: CASSLSYTEAFF. Here the CDR3 DNA reads TGTGCCAGCAGTCTCTCGTACACTGAAGCTTTCTTT.

The chain uses TRBV28 and TRBJ2-7; 9 bases fit TRBD1. There are 14 residues in the CDR3. Germline CDR1 and CDR2: MDHEN and SYDVKM. The trim removed 5 bases at V and 6 bases at J, leaving 8 bases unmatched. This CDR3 is CASSRDRVGAEQYF. The CDR3 DNA is TGTGCCAGCAGTCGGGACAGGGTTGGGGCCGAGCAGTACTTC.

The chain employs TRBV14 and TRBJ1-1; D not certain. CDR3 size: 14 residues. Trimming stripped 0 bases from V and 6 bases from J, with 11 bases between. Germline V CDR1 and CDR2: SGHDN, FVKESK. CDR3 DNA sequence: TGTGCCAGCAGCCAAGATCAAAACTTTGCTGAAGCTTTCTTT. Translated, it gives CASSQDQNFAEAFF.

The chain uses TRBV9 and TRBJ1-1; D gene uncertain. Germline values: CDR1 SGDLS, CDR2 YYNGEE. Trimming took 0 bases from V and 1 from J, leaving 7 bases between them. This CDR3 comprises 14 residues. This chain's CDR3 is CASSVEAGNTEAFF. DNA for the CDR3: TGTGCCAGCAGCGTAGAGGCAGGGAACACTGAAGCTTTCTTT.

The rearrangement uses TRBV5-6 and TRBJ2-2; D is undetermined. Trimming took 2 bases from V and 5 from J, leaving 7 bases between them. This CDR3 is 13 amino acids long. Germline lookup yields CDR1 SGHDT and CDR2 YYEEEE. CDR3 nucleotide sequence: TGTGCCAGCAGCTTAGATATTACCGGGGAGCTGTTTTTT. It specifies CASSLDITGELFF.

The chain has TRBV29-1 and TRBJ2-2; D uncertain. The germline CDR1 and CDR2 sequences are SQVTM and ANQGSEA. V gave up 5 bases and J gave up 1 base, with 5 bases separating them. The CDR3 totals 12 residues. In DNA form, the CDR3 reads TGCAGCGTTTACAGGAACACCGGGGAGCTGTTTTTT. It yields the protein CSVYRNTGELFF.

The sample holds a few counts of this clone. CDR3: CASSKTRQGGDGYTF. The CDR3 region has the DNA TGTGCCAGCAGCAAAACCCGACAGGGAGGGGATGGCTACACCTTC. This chain connects TRBV21-1 to TRBJ1-2. TRBV21-1 counts as a pseudogene. The CDR3 covers 15 residues.

This rearrangement joins TRBV7-2 to TRBJ2-2; D may match TRBD1 or TRBD2 (5 bases each). The CDR3 runs to 15 residues. V was cut by 0 bases and J by 5 bases, with 10 bases left in between. CDR1 and CDR2 from the germline V gene are SGHTA and FQGNSA. This CDR3 is CASSLAGVGTGELFF. In nucleotides, the CDR3 is TGTGCCAGCAGCTTAGCGGGGGTGGGAACCGGGGAGCTGTTTTTT.

V and J are TRBV30 and TRBJ1-4; D remains ambiguous. The V end was cut by 4 bases, the J end by 6 bases, with 12 bases between. The CDR3 has 13 residues. CDR1 GTSNPN and CDR2 SVGIG come from the germline V gene (reference sequence). The CDR3 nucleotides are TGTGCCTGGAATAGGATCGTAGATGAAAAACTGTTTTTT. Residues: CAWNRIVDEKLFF.

This clone has more than one count but fewer than ten. The chain carries TRBV7-9 and TRBJ1-5, with D perhaps TRBD1 (6 bases). The CDR3 is made up of 13 amino acids. V dropped 4 bases and J dropped 4 bases, with 8 bases sitting between them. The germline V gene encodes CDR1 SEHNR and CDR2 FQNEAQ (reference sequence). The CDR3 coding sequence is TGTGCCAGCAGCTCGCAGGGGAATCAGCCCCAGCATTTT. It specifies CASSSQGNQPQHF. The full variable domain, its missing parts supplied by reference TRBV7-9 and TRBJ1-5, is DTGVSQNPRHKITKRGQNVTFRCDPISEHNRLYWYRQTLGQGPEFLTYFQNEAQLEKSRLLSDRFSAERPKGSFSTLEIQRTEQGDSAMYLCASSSQGNQPQHFGDGTRLSIL.

In this sample, this clone turned up a few times. The chain links TRBV2 to TRBJ1-6, with TRBD1 matching over 9 bases. Germline V gene data show CDR1 as SNHLY and CDR2 as FYNNEI. J gave up 10 bases and V 8 bases, and 3 bases lay outside the gene matches. The CDR3 is made up of 12 amino acids. The CDR3 spells CASGTGRSPLHF. CDR3 nucleotides: TGTGCCAGCGGGACAGGGAGGTCACCCCTCCACTTT.

This clone has only a few counts. The rearrangement links TRBV7-8 to TRBJ2-5, with no clear D. From germline, CDR1 is SGHVS and CDR2 FQNEAQ. The ends were cut back, 0 bases at V and 2 bases at J, with 10 bases in the middle. The CDR3 is made up of 15 amino acids. The CDR3 region is CASSLAGLEQETQYF. The CDR3 nucleotides read TGTGCCAGCAGCTTAGCCGGCTTGGAACAAGAGACCCAGTACTTC.

The rearrangement links TRBV11-2 to TRBJ2-7; 11 bases are a match to TRBD2. CDR3 length equals 15 residues. Looked up from germline, CDR1 is SGHAT and CDR2 is FQNNGV. V was pared by 5 bases and J by 1 base, with 4 bases of the junction left unmatched. CDR3 DNA: TGTGCCAGCAGCCGTGGGACTAGCGGATCCTACGAGCAGTACTTC. Amino acid sequence: CASSRGTSGSYEQYF.

In nucleotides, the CDR3 is TGTGCCAGCAGCCCGGACAGGGCGGAGACCCAGTACTTC. This gives the protein CASSPDRAETQYF. The V gene is TRBV5-6, the J gene TRBJ2-5, with 8 bases identical to TRBD1. The CDR3 runs 13 residues. CDR1 is SGHDT, CDR2 YYEEEE, per germline. With V trimmed by 4 bases and J by 5 bases, 4 bases remained unmatched.

This chain connects TRBV25-1 to TRBJ2-5; a weak D match, TRBD2 (5 bases). Trimming left V 1 base short and J 5 bases short, with 11 bases between. This CDR3 comprises 14 residues. Germline-derived CDR1 and CDR2 are MGHDK and SYGVNS. DNA of the CDR3: TGTGCCAGCAGTGAATTCAGAGGGCGGGAGACCCAGTACTTC. Its protein is CASSEFRGRETQYF.

This clone was counted only a few times. The CDR3: CATSSRDRGLTDTQYF. Here the CDR3 DNA reads TGTGCCACCAGCAGCCGGGACAGGGGGCTAACAGATACGCAGTATTTT. The J gene is TRBJ2-3, the V gene TRBV15, with 12 bases aligning to TRBD1. Germline V CDR1 and CDR2: LNHNV, YYDKDF (reference sequence). This CDR3 is built from 16 residues. V was pared by 3 bases and J by 3 bases, with 4 bases of the junction left unmatched.

V gene TRBV6-5 combines with J gene TRBJ2-7; 10 bases align to TRBD2. The trim removed 5 bases at V and 3 bases at J, leaving 1 base unmatched. Germline values: CDR1 MNHEY, CDR2 SVGAGI. The CDR3 runs 13 residues. The CDR3 nucleotides read TGTGCCAGCAGTGCTAGCGGGGGCTACGAGCAGTACTTC. Encoded protein: CASSASGGYEQYF.

J is TRBJ2-7 and V is TRBV20-1, with D unresolved. CDR1 DFQATT and CDR2 SNEGSKA come from the germline V gene (reference sequence). The germline V and J ends were trimmed by 5 bases and 7 bases, with 9 bases remaining between them. The CDR3 sequence is 10 residues long. CDR3 amino acids: CSASDGEQYF. CDR3 nucleotide sequence: TGCAGTGCTTCTGATGGAGAGCAGTACTTC.

This clone is a singleton in its sample. In the same sample, other DNA sequences code for this CDR3. The rearrangement joins TRBV29-1 to TRBJ1-2; D gene ambiguous. The CDR3 has 11 residues. The V end was cut by 3 bases, the J end by 6 bases, with 8 bases between. Looked up from germline, CDR1 is SQVTM and CDR2 is ANQGSEA. The CDR3: CSVDRQNGYTF. DNA for the CDR3: TGCAGCGTTGACAGGCAAAATGGCTACACCTTC.

This sequence joins TRBV23-1 and TRBJ1-5; 10 bases align to TRBD1. TRBV23-1 is an ORF, and what it does is uncertain. V trimming: 2 bases; J trimming: 5 bases; junction bases outside the gene matches: 18. CDR3 length: 20 amino acids. DNA of the CDR3: TGCGCCAGCAGTCAACCGACAGGGGGCCCCCAGATGCAGTCCTATCAGCCCCAGCATTTT. Residues: CASSQPTGGPQMQSYQPQHF.

The chain employs TRBV2 and TRBJ1-6; TRBD1 might be the D (5 bases). The germline V and J ends were trimmed by 6 bases and 5 bases, with 14 bases remaining between them. The germline CDR1 and CDR2 sequences are SNHLY and FYNNEI. The CDR3 has 15 residues. The CDR3 sequence is CASSASRENNSPLHF. The CDR3 bases are TGTGCCAGCAGCGCCTCCAGGGAGAATAATTCACCCCTCCACTTT.

This chain joins TRBV15 and TRBJ1-2; TRBD1 aligns across 9 bases. The CDR3 spans 14 residues. V shed 3 bases, J shed 3 bases, and the junction held 2 bases outside the gene matches. CDR1 is LNHNV and CDR2 is YYDKDF in the germline V gene (reference sequence). Here the CDR3 reads CATSRDRGYYGYTF. The DNA of the CDR3 is TGTGCCACCAGCAGGGACAGGGGCTACTATGGCTACACCTTC.

The chain links TRBV18 to TRBJ1-1; TRBD1 agrees at 10 bases. CDR1 and CDR2 from the germline V gene are KGHSH and LQKENI. V trimming: 2 bases; J trimming: 11 bases; junction bases outside the gene matches: 11. The CDR3 runs 15 residues. The CDR3, as DNA: TGTGCCAGCTCACCAAGGGACAGGGGATTGTTTGAGGCTTTCTTT. Amino acid sequence: CASSPRDRGLFEAFF.